These 4 T cell receptor beta chains came from one sample sequenced in a study of T cell responses to AZD1222 COVID-19 vaccine. The assay was immunoSEQ multiplex PCR, and TCRdb's table has in-frame clones only and misses some. The sample gives about 150,000 clones, 90% of which show up once; 1.8% is in the top ten. The source material was peripheral blood, sampled on day 0 of AZD1222 vaccination. The receptors shown here come from an adult in good health.

This clone has a single count. The V call is TRBV28, the J call TRBJ1-1, with 9 nucleotides matching TRBD1. Germline values: CDR1 MDHEN, CDR2 SYDVKM. This CDR3 region has 15 residues. With V trimmed by 7 bases and J by 1 base, 7 bases remained unmatched. CDR3 in amino acids: CASNGRDRENTEAFF. CDR3 sequence (DNA): TGTGCCAGCAATGGAAGGGACAGGGAGAACACTGAAGCTTTCTTT.

The chain has TRBV28 and TRBJ2-1; D remains unclear. Germline CDR1 reads MDHEN; CDR2 reads SYDVKM. The V end was cut by 5 bases, the J end by 0 bases, with 14 bases between. This CDR3 region has 16 residues. The CDR3 nucleotides read TGTGCCAGCAGTCTCTATGGGGAAAGCTCCTACAATGAGCAGTTCTTC. It translates to CASSLYGESSYNEQFF.

The chain has TRBV7-8 and TRBJ1-1; 7 bases are shared with TRBD1. V gave up 5 bases and J gave up 0 bases; unmatched junction bases: 6. Looked up from germline, CDR1 is SGHVS and CDR2 is FQNEAQ. This CDR3 contains 15 residues. CDR3 region: CASSKMGQMNTEAFF. The CDR3, as DNA: TGTGCCAGCAGCAAGATGGGACAGATGAACACTGAAGCTTTCTTT. The complete variable domain, with remaining parts taken from reference TRBV7-8 and TRBJ1-1, reads GAGVSQSPRYKVAKRGQDVALRCDPISGHVSLFWYQQALGQGPEFLTYFQNEAQLDKSGLPSDRFFAERPEGSVSTLKIQRTQQEDSAVYLCASSKMGQMNTEAFFGQGTRLTVV.

In nucleotides, the CDR3 is TGTGCCAGCAGTTACCCGACGATTAACACTGAAGCTTTCTTT. It codes for CASSYPTINTEAFF. The chain combines TRBV6-2 or TRBV6-3 with TRBJ1-1; D ambiguous. This CDR3 spans 14 amino acids. V was shortened by 2 bases and J by 2 bases, with 9 bases between the two germline ends. Looked up from germline, CDR1 is MNHEY and CDR2 is SVGEGT.